This T cell receptor (beta chain) came from a study of CD8 T cells in ankylosing spondylitis. Study-wide results and limits: From matched ankylosing spondylitis synovial fluid, disease-linked clones were reportedly recovered at significantly enriched levels. A TCR beta motif made of eight highly homologous variants seemed typical of ankylosing spondylitis blood.

Trimming left V 0 bases short and J 5 bases short, with 11 bases between. The CDR3 contains 14 residues. Germline V CDR1 and CDR2: SGHRS, YFSETQ. TCRdb passed the 5' RACE reads through MiXCR, listing each CDR3 protein once. The sample shows roughly 700,000 distinct CDR3 sequences, 15% to 20% of them seen only once. This clonotype was recorded a few times. Its antigen is still unknown. The clonotype comes from a male donor with ankylosing spondylitis. The chain is built from TRBV5-1 and TRBJ1-2; D uncertain. Sequenced: blood, either unsorted or a sorted T cell fraction (not recorded which). In DNA form, the CDR3 reads TGCGCCAGCAGCTTGGATCTGACTGGTTATGGCTACACCTTC. Its protein is CASSLDLTGYGYTF.